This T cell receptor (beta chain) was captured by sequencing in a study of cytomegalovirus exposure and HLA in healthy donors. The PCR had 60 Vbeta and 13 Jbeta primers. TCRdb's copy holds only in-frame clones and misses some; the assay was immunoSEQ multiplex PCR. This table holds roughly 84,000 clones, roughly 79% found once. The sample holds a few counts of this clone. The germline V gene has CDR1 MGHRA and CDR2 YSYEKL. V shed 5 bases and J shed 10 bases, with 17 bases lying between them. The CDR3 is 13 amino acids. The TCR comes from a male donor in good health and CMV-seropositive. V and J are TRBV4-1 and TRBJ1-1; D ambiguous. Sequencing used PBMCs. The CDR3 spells CASSFRAQEGAFF. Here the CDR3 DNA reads TGCGCCAGCAGCTTCCGGGCCCAAGAGGGAGCTTTCTTT.